This TCR beta chain comes out of a study of T cells in Graves' hyperthyroidism and ophthalmopathy. Amplified TCR beta CDR3 regions came from RNA transcripts. First-round RT-PCR of the TCR CDR3 relied on the HTBI primer set. TCRdb itself ran the multiplex PCR reads through MiXCR, one entry per CDR3 protein. The sample contains approximately 620,000 distinct CDR3 sequences, about 16% of which appear only once. This clonotype was observed a handful of times. The CDR3 sequence is 13 residues long. V lost 4 bases to trimming and J lost 6 bases; unmatched junction nucleotides: 6. Germline CDR1 reads SGHRS; CDR2 reads YFSETQ.

The sequencing sample was made of blood. The J gene is TRBJ2-5, the V gene TRBV5-1; 7 positions match TRBD2. The source of this sequence is a woman aged 40 to 50 with Graves' ophthalmopathy. The CDR3, as DNA: TGCGCCAGCAGCCTGGGAGGGGATAAGACCCAGTACTTC. Its translation: CASSLGGDKTQYF. The full variable domain, with the rest looked up from reference TRBV5-1 and TRBJ2-5, is KAGVTQTPRYLIKTRGQQVTLSCSPISGHRSVSWYQQTPGQGLQFLFEYFSETQRNKGNFPGRFSGRQFSNSRSEMNVSTLELGDSALYLCASSLGGDKTQYFGPGTRLLVL.